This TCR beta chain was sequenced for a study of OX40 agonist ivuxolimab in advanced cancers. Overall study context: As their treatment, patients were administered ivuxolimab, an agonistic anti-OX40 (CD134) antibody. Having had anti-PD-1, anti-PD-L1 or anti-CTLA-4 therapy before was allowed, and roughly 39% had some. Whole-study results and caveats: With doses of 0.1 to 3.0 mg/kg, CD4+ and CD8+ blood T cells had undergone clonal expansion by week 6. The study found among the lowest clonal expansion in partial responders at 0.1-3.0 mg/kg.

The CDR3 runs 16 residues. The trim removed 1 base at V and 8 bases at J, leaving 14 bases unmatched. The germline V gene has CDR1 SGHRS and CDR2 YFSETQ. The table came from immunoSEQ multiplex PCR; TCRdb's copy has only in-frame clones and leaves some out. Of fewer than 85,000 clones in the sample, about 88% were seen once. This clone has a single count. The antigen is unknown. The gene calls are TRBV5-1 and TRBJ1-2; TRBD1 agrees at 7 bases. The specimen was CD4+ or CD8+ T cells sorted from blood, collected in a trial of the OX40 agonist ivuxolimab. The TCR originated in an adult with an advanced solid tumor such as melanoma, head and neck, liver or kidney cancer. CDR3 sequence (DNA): TGCGCCAGCAGCTTGACGGGGACAGATGGTCTATTAGGCTACACCTTC. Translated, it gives CASSLTGTDGLLGYTF.